This is a list of T cell receptor beta chains from one sample in a study of T cell clonotyping in hematopoietic cell transplantation. This table comes from immunoSEQ multiplex PCR, and its TCRdb copy is limited to in-frame clones, with some not included. The sample contains under 2,000 clones, around 91% of which appear only once. Sequenced here: PBMCs, sampled at the time of graft-versus-host disease after allogeneic stem cell transplant. The receptors shown here come from a young adult male patient who had an allogeneic stem cell transplant from a related donor, so the T cells may come from the graft donor. Some clones in this sample may be carry-over from other donors' samples. Both conserved end residues are trimmed from each CDR3. D genes are given only for firm matches.

d_gene	v_gene	j_gene	CDR3aa
TRBD2	TRBV28	TRBJ2-3	ASSSTSGFTDTQY
.	TRBV4-3	TRBJ2-5	ASSQDSAGGKQY
TRBD2	TRBV5-8	TRBJ2-1	ASSLPLTSGSPNEQF
TRBD2	TRBV10-3	TRBJ2-3	AISLAGPDTDTQY
.	TRBV5-4	TRBJ2-7	ASSPQGPGEQY
TRBD2	TRBV7-9	TRBJ2-5	ASSFPSSGQETQY
TRBD1	TRBV4-2	TRBJ2-5	ASSLGTGQETQY
.	TRBV11-3	TRBJ2-5	ASSLRQTGSTETQY
.	TRBV28	TRBJ2-1	ASSSGVEGYNEQF
.	TRBV6-1	TRBJ1-2	ASSEIYGYT
.	TRBV6-6	TRBJ2-7	ASGGTREQY
.	TRBV12-5	TRBJ2-1	ASGPDELEQF
.	TRBV5-1	TRBJ2-7	ASSLGLATRNEQY
.	TRBV27	TRBJ1-5	ASSPINQPQH
TRBD2	TRBV28	TRBJ2-3	ASSSGGDSTDTQY
TRBD1	TRBV5-1	TRBJ1-5	ASSQGGPYQPQH
TRBD1	TRBV19	TRBJ1-4	ASSLGQGEASEKLF
.	TRBV7-6	TRBJ2-2	ASSPGGELF
TRBD2	TRBV13	TRBJ2-3	ASSLGWTSGTDTQY
TRBD1	TRBV27	TRBJ1-5	ASSPDRDNQPQH
.	TRBV7-2	TRBJ1-1	ASSLDSVLTEAF
.	TRBV7-5	TRBJ2-3	ARSVPGQGITDTQY
.	TRBV6-5	TRBJ1-5	ASSPGGNQPQH
.	TRBV6-6	TRBJ1-1	ASTFRVTEAF
TRBD1	TRBV19	TRBJ2-2	ATSIRGPQNTGELF
.	TRBV30	TRBJ1-2	AWSVLGLEAGT
.	TRBV5-1	TRBJ1-2	ASSLAEGFNYGYT
.	TRBV9	TRBJ2-3	ASSVVGSDTQY
.	TRBV6-6	TRBJ2-3	ASSPRTDTQY